What follows are 12 T cell receptor beta chains derived from one specimen sequenced in a study of T cell repertoires in cytomegalovirus infection. TCRdb re-derived calls from the reads in MiXCR, one entry per CDR3 protein. Of some 280,000 distinct CDR3 sequences in the sample, roughly 15% are singletons; the top ten hold around 8.8%. The sequenced sample was PBMCs. The source of these receptors is a human donor in good health (CMV status not recorded). Some clones in this sample may be carry-over from other donors' samples.

The genes are TRBV7-6 and TRBJ1-2; D call uncertain. Looked up from germline, CDR1 is SGHVS and CDR2 is FNYEAQ. The V gene lost 5 bases and the J gene lost 5 bases, with 12 bases spanning the gap. This CDR3 is 13 amino acids long. The DNA for the CDR3 is TGTGCCAGCAGCCCCCCCGGGGTTTATGGCTACACCTTC. This translates into CASSPPGVYGYTF.

In this sample, this clonotype turned up a few times. The chain links TRBV6-2 or TRBV6-3 to TRBJ1-1; TRBD1 might be the D (6 bases). Per germline, CDR1 MNHEY and CDR2 SVGEGT. This CDR3 spans 13 amino acids. Trimming shortened V by 4 bases and J by 11 bases, and 17 bases separated the two germline ends. The CDR3 sequence is CASSFLNREPAFF. As DNA, the CDR3 is TGTGCCAGCAGTTTCCTGAACAGGGAGCCGGCTTTCTTT.

The rearrangement joins TRBV29-1 to TRBJ2-1; 9 bases align to TRBD1. The CDR3 covers 16 residues. With V trimmed by 6 bases and J by 6 bases, 15 bases remained unmatched. Per germline, CDR1 SQVTM and CDR2 ANQGSEA. The CDR3 DNA follows: TGCAGCGTCTGGCCGGGACAGGGTCTTTTTAGCAATGAGCAGTTCTTC. Amino acid sequence: CSVWPGQGLFSNEQFF.

The sample holds many counts of this clonotype. The chain is built from TRBV27 and TRBJ2-1, with TRBD2 matching 10 bases. The CDR3 length is 16 residues. Germline lookup yields CDR1 MNHEY and CDR2 SMNVEV (reference sequence). With 4 bases clipped from V and 5 bases from J, the junction kept 8 bases outside the gene matches. CDR3 bases: TGTGCCAGCAGTTCTAATAGCGGGGGGCCCCACAATGAGCAGTTCTTC. Its protein product is CASSSNSGGPHNEQFF.

This clonotype was seen more than once but under ten times. V gene TRBV19 combines with J gene TRBJ2-5; 13 bases map to TRBD2. V trimming: 5 bases; J trimming: 5 bases; junction bases outside the gene matches: 11. The CDR3 is 17 amino acids. Germline values: CDR1 LNHDA, CDR2 SQIVND (reference sequence). CDR3 protein: CASSLRTSGRRGETQYF. The CDR3 DNA reads TGTGCCAGTAGTTTACGGACTAGCGGGAGAAGGGGTGAGACCCAGTACTTC.

This clonotype was seen ten or more times. The V call is TRBV11-2, the J call TRBJ2-5; no clear D. The CDR3 runs to 16 residues. Trimming pared 6 bases from V and 3 bases from J, leaving 20 bases between. Looked up from germline, CDR1 is SGHAT and CDR2 is FQNNGV. The CDR3 loop reads CASSGSLTGWEETQYF. As DNA, the CDR3 is TGTGCCAGCAGTGGCTCGTTAACGGGCTGGGAAGAGACCCAGTACTTC.

This sequence joins TRBV6-6 and TRBJ1-3; D unclear. Germline CDR1 is MNHNY and CDR2 is SVGAGI (reference sequence). The V gene lost 0 bases and the J gene lost 0 bases, with 12 bases spanning the gap. This CDR3 is 17 amino acids long. The CDR3 is CASSYSGQANSGNTIYF. DNA of the CDR3: TGTGCCAGCAGTTACTCGGGTCAGGCCAACTCTGGAAACACCATATATTTT.

As for this clonotype: A read error may be the cause here, since a much bigger clone is one base away. The chain has TRBV7-6 and TRBJ2-2; D is unclear. Trimming shortened V by 5 bases and J by 3 bases, and 7 bases separated the two germline ends. This CDR3 spans 13 amino acids. CDR1 and CDR2 from the germline V gene are SGHVS and FNYEAQ. The CDR3 loop reads CASSLDHTGELFF. CDR3 nucleotides: TGTGCCAGCAGCCTTGACCACACCGGGGAGCTGTTTTTT. Full variable domain (remainder filled in from reference TRBV7-6 and TRBJ2-2): GAGVSQSPRYKVTKRGQDVALRCDPISGHVSLYWYRQALGQGPEFLTYFNYEAQQDKSGLPNDRFSAERPEGSISTLTIQRTEQRDSAMYRCASSLDHTGELFFGEGSRLTVL.

This clonotype has at least ten counts. The rearrangement uses TRBV28 and TRBJ1-3; 11 bases agree with TRBD1. CDR3 size: 17 residues. From germline, CDR1 is MDHEN and CDR2 SYDVKM. V lost 2 bases to trimming and J lost 4 bases; unmatched junction nucleotides: 7. The CDR3 nucleotides are TGTGCCAGCAGTTTACCCCCCGGACAGGGGGCGGGAAACACCATATATTTT. Translating it yields CASSLPPGQGAGNTIYF.

Details on this clonotype: A junction end diverges from the germline sequence, so it may reflect a read error. CDR3 bases: TGTGCCAGCAGTTATGGGGGCCCCTCTAGCGGATTAGAGTTC. The encoded protein is CASSYGGPSSGLEF. This chain joins TRBV6-2 or TRBV6-3 and TRBJ2-1; tentatively, D is TRBD2 (7 bases). The CDR3 covers 14 residues. CDR1 and CDR2 (germline): MNHEY, SVGEGT.

About this clonotype itself: The junction departs from the called germline gene at one end, perhaps through a read error. V is TRBV2 and J is TRBJ2-1; no clear D gene. From germline, CDR1 is SNHLY and CDR2 FYNNEI. The CDR3 consists of 15 residues. In DNA, the CDR3 is TGTGCCAGCAGTGAAGCGGCTGGTTCCTACAGTGAGCAGTTCTTC. Translating gives CASSEAAGSYSEQFF. Combining the CDR3 with reference TRBV2 and TRBJ2-1 gives the whole variable domain EPEVTQTPSHQVTQMGQEVILRCVPISNHLYFYWYRQILGQKVEFLVSFYNNEISEKSEIFDDQFSVERPDGSNFTLKIRSTKLEDSAMYFCASSEAAGSYSEQFFGPGTRLTVL.

In this sample, this clonotype turned up once. A read error may be the cause here, since a much bigger clone is one base away. The chain employs TRBV28 and TRBJ1-5, with D unresolved. The CDR3 is made up of 16 amino acids. Germline lookup yields CDR1 MDHEN and CDR2 SYDVKM. CDR3 sequence reads: CASSLSVGNSNQPQRF. The CDR3, as DNA: TGTGCCAGCAGTTTATCGGTAGGGAATAGCAATCAGCCCCAGCGTTTT. The full variable domain, rest sourced from reference TRBV28 and TRBJ1-5, is DVKVTQSSRYLVKRTGEKVFLECVQDMDHENMFWYRQDPGLGLRLIYFSYDVKMKEKGDIPEGYSVSREKKERFSLILESASTNQTSMYLCASSLSVGNSNQPQRFGDGTRLSIL.